Listed here are 17 T cell receptor beta chains from one sample, sequenced in a study of T cells after posttransplantation cyclophosphamide. Busulfan-fludarabine conditioning, marrow transplant, and cyclophosphamide on days +3 and +4 were administered. Clones were sequenced by immunoSEQ multiplex PCR, and TCRdb holds only the in-frame ones, with some missing. The sample is made up of about 5,000 clones, none counted only once. The specimen was PBMCs, collected after allogeneic stem cell transplant with posttransplant cyclophosphamide. The receptors come from a male patient between 60 and 69 years old who received an allogeneic stem cell transplant from a related donor, was CMV-positive, and had no GVHD. Among the T cells, some may be from the graft donor.

This clone was seen ten or more times. The chain employs TRBV7-2 and TRBJ1-5; tentatively, D is TRBD1 (5 bases). This CDR3 has 14 amino acids. Germline loops: CDR1 SGHTA, CDR2 FQGNSA. V dropped 2 bases and J dropped 4 bases, with 9 bases sitting between them. As DNA, the CDR3 is TGTGCCAGCAGCTTAATGACAGCAAATCAGCCCCAGCATTTT. Translated: CASSLMTANQPQHF.

This clone has only a few counts. The chain is built from TRBV30 and TRBJ1-1; D possibly corresponds to TRBD1 (5 bases). The germline V and J ends were trimmed by 2 bases and 8 bases, with 21 bases remaining between them. Germline assignment: CDR1 GTSNPN and CDR2 SVGIG (reference sequence). The CDR3 spans 15 residues. The CDR3 protein is CAWSPLGGDPTEAFF. In nucleotides, the CDR3 is TGTGCCTGGAGTCCCCTTGGGGGGGACCCCACGGAAGCTTTCTTT.

The table lists this clone with a few counts. The V gene is TRBV27, the J gene TRBJ2-2; D remains ambiguous. Trimming took 5 bases from V and 7 from J, leaving 17 bases between them. Germline V CDR1 and CDR2: MNHEY, SMNVEV (reference sequence). CDR3 length: 15 residues. DNA for the CDR3: TGTGCCAGCAGTCCCCCCCCTAGTCGGAACGGGGAGCTGTTTTTT. Encoded protein: CASSPPPSRNGELFF.

A few counts support this clone. The V and J genes are TRBV6-6 and TRBJ1-5; no clear D. V shed 6 bases and J shed 1 base, with 13 bases lying between them. The CDR3 is 15 amino acids. Looked up from germline, CDR1 is MNHNY and CDR2 is SVGAGI (reference sequence). This CDR3 is CASSLSSGSNQPQHF. CDR3 sequence (DNA): TGTGCCAGCAGCCTATCCTCAGGAAGCAATCAGCCCCAGCATTTT.

This clone has at least ten counts. CDR3 in DNA: TGTGCCAGCAGCTTCGGGACAGCCATGAACACTGAAGCTTTCTTT. It yields the protein CASSFGTAMNTEAFF. The chain couples TRBV7-2 to TRBJ1-1; TRBD1 aligns across 7 bases. V lost 3 bases, J lost 0 bases, and 4 bases stayed unmatched. Germline-derived CDR1 and CDR2 are SGHTA and FQGNSA. This CDR3 region has 15 residues.

The V call is TRBV11-2, the J call TRBJ1-2; D uncertain. Trimming shortened V by 5 bases and J by 8 bases, and 21 bases separated the two germline ends. This CDR3 comprises 15 residues. The V gene's germline CDR1 is SGHAT and CDR2 FQNNGV. As DNA, the CDR3 is TGTGCCAGCAGCGCCCTGACACCCTCTTCTGGGGGCTACACCTTC. Translation gives CASSALTPSSGGYTF.

This clone was seen many times. The chain is built from TRBV19 and TRBJ1-3; a weak D match, TRBD1 (5 bases). V dropped 2 bases and J dropped 0 bases, with 8 bases sitting between them. Germline loops: CDR1 LNHDA, CDR2 SQIVND (reference sequence). This CDR3 is 15 amino acids long. CDR3 sequence: CASSIRQTSGNTIYF. The CDR3 nucleotides read TGTGCCAGTAGTATAAGACAGACCTCTGGAAACACCATATATTTT.

In its sample, this clone was seen a few times. The V and J genes are TRBV28 and TRBJ1-1; 7 nucleotides line up with TRBD1. This CDR3 spans 16 amino acids. The trim removed 1 base at V and 2 bases at J, leaving 7 bases unmatched. CDR1 is MDHEN, CDR2 SYDVKM, per germline. CDR3: CASSLSGTEPNTEAFF. The CDR3 nucleotides read TGTGCCAGCAGTTTATCCGGGACAGAGCCCAACACTGAAGCTTTCTTT.

This clone was found many times. The V call is TRBV5-1, the J call TRBJ2-5; TRBD1 matches 9 bases. Looked up from germline, CDR1 is SGHRS and CDR2 is YFSETQ. The CDR3 runs 15 residues. Trimming took 3 bases from V and 1 from J; bases not matched to a gene: 4. The CDR3 DNA sequence: TGCGCCAGCAGCTCGTGGACAGGGGTCCAAGAGACCCAGTACTTC. Protein product: CASSSWTGVQETQYF.

In this sample, this clone turned up many times. This chain joins TRBV7-2 and TRBJ2-5; D perhaps matches TRBD2 (6 bases). The V gene lost 5 bases and the J gene lost 1 base, with 23 bases spanning the gap. CDR1 is SGHTA, CDR2 FQGNSA, per germline. The CDR3 is 18 amino acids. CDR3 amino acids: CASSPLAGMWGLQETQYF. CDR3 DNA: TGTGCCAGCAGCCCCCTCGCCGGCATGTGGGGACTCCAAGAGACCCAGTACTTC. The whole variable domain, remainder taken from reference TRBV7-2 and TRBJ2-5, is GAGVSQSPSNKVTEKGKDVELRCDPISGHTALYWYRQSLGQGLEFLIYFQGNSAPDKSGLPSDRFSAERTGGSVSTLTIQRTQQEDSAVYLCASSPLAGMWGLQETQYFGPGTRLLVL.

This clone was counted only a few times. This chain links TRBV4-3 with TRBJ1-4; D unresolved. CDR3 length: 14 residues. Germline-derived CDR1 and CDR2 are LGHNA and YSLEER. V lost 2 bases, J lost 7 bases, and 11 bases lay in between. The CDR3 spells CASSQIGEGEKLFF. The DNA of the CDR3 is TGCGCCAGCAGCCAAATTGGGGAGGGTGAAAAACTGTTTTTT.

This rearrangement joins TRBV15 to TRBJ2-3; perhaps TRBD2 as D (6 bases). This CDR3 comprises 15 residues. Germline values: CDR1 LNHNV, CDR2 YYDKDF (reference sequence). The germline V and J ends were trimmed by 9 bases and 0 bases, with 16 bases remaining between them. CDR3 residues: CATIGPGLSTDTQYF. As DNA, the CDR3 is TGTGCCACGATTGGACCGGGACTGAGCACAGATACGCAGTATTTT.

This clone was counted many times. The chain is built from TRBV7-8 and TRBJ1-1; D gene uncertain. Trimming pared 1 base from V and 0 bases from J, leaving 12 bases between. This CDR3 has 16 amino acids. Germline V gene lookup returns CDR1 SGHVS and CDR2 FQNEAQ. CDR3 region: CASSLVRVGLNTEAFF. In DNA, the CDR3 is TGTGCCAGCAGCTTAGTGAGGGTAGGCCTGAACACTGAAGCTTTCTTT.

This clone was seen many times. The chain carries TRBV5-1 and TRBJ1-2; 7 positions agree with TRBD1. The V segment lost 7 bases and the J segment 7 bases; nucleotides outside the gene matches: 7. The CDR3 length is 12 residues. Germline CDR1 SGHRS, CDR2 YFSETQ. The CDR3 loop reads CASLNPGGGYTF. In DNA form, the CDR3 reads TGCGCCAGCCTCAACCCAGGGGGTGGCTACACCTTC.

This clone was counted between two and nine times. The chain combines TRBV7-2 with TRBJ2-3; D is perhaps TRBD2 (7 bases). This CDR3 contains 15 residues. Trimming stripped 5 bases from V and 4 bases from J, with 16 bases between. Germline V gene lookup returns CDR1 SGHTA and CDR2 FQGNSA. The CDR3 DNA is TGTGCCAGCAGCCGCGGGGGCCCCGGGGCAGATACGCAGTATTTT. Encoded protein: CASSRGGPGADTQYF.

This clone was detected ten times or more. This chain uses TRBV11-2 with TRBJ2-4; D is unresolved. This CDR3 spans 14 amino acids. Trimming stripped 5 bases from V and 2 bases from J, with 10 bases between. The germline CDR1 and CDR2 sequences are SGHAT and FQNNGV. The CDR3, as DNA: TGTGCCAGCAGCCCCTTTCCCCCCAAAAACATTCAGTACTTC. It codes for CASSPFPPKNIQYF.

There are a few counts of this clone. The V gene is TRBV30, the J gene TRBJ2-1, with no clear D. CDR1 is GTSNPN and CDR2 is SVGIG in the germline V gene (reference sequence). The length of the CDR3 is 19 residues. Trimming removed 4 bases from V and 1 base from J, with 26 bases in between. The DNA of the CDR3 is TGTGCCTGGACTCCTTTAACCTACCCCGTCCGTCCTTCCTACAATGAGCAGTTCTTC. Encoded protein: CAWTPLTYPVRPSYNEQFF.